Reported below is one TCR beta chain. This sample is drawn from a study of technical replicates of blood from a few donors. Sequencing was performed with immunoSEQ multiplex PCR; in TCRdb, only in-frame clones are kept and a portion is missing. The sample carries more than 65,000 clones, 91% recorded once. Germline CDR1 MNHNS, CDR2 SASEGT. V lost 2 bases, J lost 4 bases, and 3 bases stayed unmatched. The CDR3 is 15 residues long. The chain combines TRBV6-1 with TRBJ2-3; TRBD1 matches at 10 bases. This TCR was recovered from a human donor in good health. Some clones in this sample may be carry-over from other donors' samples. The sequenced material came from T cells isolated from PBMCs. For the CDR3, the DNA is TGTGCCAGCAGTGAAATGACAGGGGGCGCAGATACGCAGTATTTT. This gives the protein CASSEMTGGADTQYF.